The T cell receptor (beta chain) under discussion was sequenced for a study of CD8 T cells in ankylosing spondylitis. V was shortened by 5 bases and J by 4 bases, with 18 bases between the two germline ends. The CDR3 extends over 16 amino acids. CDR1 MNHNS and CDR2 SASEGT come from the germline V gene. With molecular barcodes, quantitative 5'-RACE was used to make the TCR beta libraries. In TCRdb, the 5' RACE reads were re-called with MiXCR into one record per CDR3 protein. The data show a few hundred thousand distinct CDR3 sequences, 12% seen once. Notes on the study in general: Earlier reports found some motif variants in synovial fluid and blood in reactive arthritis. Seemingly distinctive of ankylosing spondylitis blood was a TCR beta motif formed by eight highly homologous variants. Disease-linked clones reportedly showed significant enrichment in matched ankylosing spondylitis synovial fluid.

Worth noting for this clonotype: Its target is not known.

Source material: blood, either unsorted or a sorted T cell fraction (not recorded which). The V gene is TRBV6-1, the J gene TRBJ2-1; maybe TRBD2 (5 bases). The TCR was taken from a male donor with ankylosing spondylitis. CDR3 coding DNA: TGTGCCAGCAGTCCGGCAAGCGGAACCGGGTACAATGAGCAGTTCTTC. Residues: CASSPASGTGYNEQFF.